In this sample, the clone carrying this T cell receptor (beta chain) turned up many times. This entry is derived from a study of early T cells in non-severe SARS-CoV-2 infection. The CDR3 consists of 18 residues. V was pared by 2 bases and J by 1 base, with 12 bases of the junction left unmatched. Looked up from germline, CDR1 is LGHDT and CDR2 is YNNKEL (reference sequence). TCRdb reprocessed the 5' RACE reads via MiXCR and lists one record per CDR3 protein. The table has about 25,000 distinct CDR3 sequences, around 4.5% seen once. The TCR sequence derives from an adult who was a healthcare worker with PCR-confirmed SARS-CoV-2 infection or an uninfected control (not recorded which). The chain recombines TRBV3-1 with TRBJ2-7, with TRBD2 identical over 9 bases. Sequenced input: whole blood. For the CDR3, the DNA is TGTGCCAGCAGCCAAAAATCCGGGCTAGCGGGATTTTCCTACGAGCAGTACTTC. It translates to CASSQKSGLAGFSYEQYF.